The 25 T cell receptor beta chains below come from one sample, sequenced in a study of PD-1 blockade in classical Hodgkin lymphoma. The repertoire was sequenced with immunoSEQ multiplex PCR; TCRdb's copy has only in-frame clones and lacks some. The data hold around 150,000 clones, with under 85% observed a single time. In every patient, relapse followed autologous stem cell transplantation, while exposure to brentuximab vedotin differed. Sequences were derived from peripheral blood mononuclear cells (PBMCs), sampled before the second cycle of nivolumab. All receptors come from a human donor with classical Hodgkin lymphoma.

This clone was counted a few times. The rearrangement uses TRBV19 and TRBJ1-5; D not resolved. Per the germline V gene, CDR1 is LNHDA and CDR2 is SQIVND (reference sequence). V shed 4 bases and J shed 9 bases, with 7 bases lying between them. The CDR3 totals 11 residues. CDR3 region: CASSTPGPQHF. The CDR3 DNA sequence: TGTGCCAGTAGTACCCCTGGGCCCCAGCATTTT. The entire variable domain, with the rest obtained from reference TRBV19 and TRBJ1-5, is as follows: DGGITQSPKYLFRKEGQNVTLSCEQNLNHDAMYWYRQDPGQGLRLIYYSQIVNDFQKGDIAEGYSVSREKKESFPLTVTSAQKNPTAFYLCASSTPGPQHFGDGTRLSIL.

V gene TRBV6-1 combines with J gene TRBJ1-6; D remains ambiguous. Between the trimmed V and J ends, which lost 1 base and 7 bases, there was a span of 5 bases. The germline gives CDR1 MNHNS, CDR2 SASEGT. The CDR3 extends over 13 amino acids. The CDR3 coding sequence is TGTGCCAGCAGTGAAGAAATCAATTCACCCCTCCACTTT. Amino acid sequence: CASSEEINSPLHF.

This chain links TRBV9 with TRBJ2-1; TRBD2 agrees at 12 bases. CDR1 and CDR2 from the germline V gene are SGDLS and YYNGEE. The CDR3 spans 18 residues. After removal of 4 bases from V and 9 bases from J, the junction contained 17 bases not matched to a gene. The DNA of the CDR3 is TGTGCCAGCAGCTCATCAGGGGCTAGCGGGAGGGCCTCCGGTGAGCAGTTCTTC. Its protein product is CASSSSGASGRASGEQFF.

V and J are TRBV4-3 and TRBJ1-2, with a tentative D call TRBD1 (5 bases). This CDR3 spans 13 amino acids. Per germline, CDR1 LGHNA and CDR2 YSLEER. Between the trimmed V and J ends, which lost 3 bases and 6 bases, there was a span of 11 bases. This CDR3 reads CASSQTAGDGYTF. The CDR3 DNA is TGCGCCAGCAGCCAGACAGCTGGAGATGGCTACACCTTC.

The chain recombines TRBV18 with TRBJ2-1, with 11 bases matching TRBD2. Germline assignment: CDR1 KGHSH and CDR2 LQKENI. The CDR3 is 17 amino acids. V lost 1 base, J lost 8 bases, and 10 bases stayed unmatched. CDR3 residues: CASSPRLAGGIGDEQFF. The CDR3 DNA follows: TGTGCCAGCTCACCACGGTTAGCGGGGGGGATAGGCGATGAGCAGTTCTTC.

The gene calls are TRBV7-2 and TRBJ2-5; TRBD1 or TRBD2 may be the D gene (5 bases each). Germline values: CDR1 SGHTA, CDR2 FQGNSA. The CDR3 contains 15 residues. Trimming removed 6 bases from V and 4 bases from J, with 18 bases in between. CDR3 in DNA: TGTGCCAGCAGTATGGACCCCCGGGGCGGAGAGACCCAGTACTTC. It specifies CASSMDPRGGETQYF.

The chain joins TRBV19 to TRBJ1-2; 7 nucleotides align to TRBD1. This CDR3 comprises 15 residues. Germline V CDR1 and CDR2: LNHDA, SQIVND (reference sequence). The trim removed 8 bases at V and 2 bases at J, leaving 11 bases unmatched. This chain's CDR3 is CASRGQPRVNYGYTF. CDR3 DNA: TGTGCCAGTCGGGGACAGCCTAGGGTCAACTATGGCTACACCTTC.

The chain uses TRBV2 and TRBJ1-2; D not certain. The V gene lost 4 bases and the J gene lost 7 bases, with 13 bases spanning the gap. Germline assignment: CDR1 SNHLY and CDR2 FYNNEI. CDR3 length: 13 amino acids. CDR3 sequence reads: CASSVVEFGGYTF. The CDR3 DNA reads as TGTGCCAGCAGTGTAGTTGAGTTCGGTGGCTACACCTTC. Filled out from reference TRBV2 and TRBJ1-2, the complete variable domain reads EPEVTQTPSHQVTQMGQEVILRCVPISNHLYFYWYRQILGQKVEFLVSFYNNEISEKSEIFDDQFSVERPDGSNFTLKIRSTKLEDSAMYFCASSVVEFGGYTFGSGTRLTVV.

The genes are TRBV5-6 and TRBJ1-1; D gene unclear. Per germline, CDR1 SGHDT and CDR2 YYEEEE. V was cut by 0 bases and J by 3 bases, with 9 bases left in between. The CDR3 length is 14 residues. The DNA for the CDR3 is TGTGCCAGCAGCTTGGTGGCCGGGGACACTGAAGCTTTCTTT. Protein sequence: CASSLVAGDTEAFF.

This clone turned up a few times. This rearrangement joins TRBV30 to TRBJ2-2; D is possibly TRBD1 (5 bases). The germline V and J ends were trimmed by 3 bases and 0 bases, with 11 bases remaining between them. The CDR3 is 15 residues long. The germline V gene encodes CDR1 GTSNPN and CDR2 SVGIG (reference sequence). The CDR3 reads CAWSALGANTGELFF. Written as DNA, the CDR3 is TGTGCCTGGAGCGCCCTAGGGGCGAACACCGGGGAGCTGTTTTTT.

Comments on this clone: Sequence at one end of the junction differs from germline and may be a read error. This chain connects TRBV9 to TRBJ2-7, with D tentatively TRBD2 (7 bases). Germline V gives CDR1 SGDLS, CDR2 YYNGEE. This CDR3 has 13 amino acids. The CDR3 coding sequence is TGTGCCAGCTCCCGGGGGGCGTCCTACGAGCGGTACTTC. Its translation: CASSRGASYERYF.

This clone was detected only once. The V and J genes are TRBV6-1 and TRBJ1-1; the match to TRBD1 covers 7 bases. Germline lookup yields CDR1 MNHNS and CDR2 SASEGT. The CDR3 sequence is 14 residues long. The trim removed 6 bases at V and 0 bases at J, leaving 4 bases unmatched. Written as DNA, the CDR3 is TGTGCCAGCAGGCCCGGGACAGTGAACACTGAAGCTTTCTTT. Translating gives CASRPGTVNTEAFF.

This chain connects TRBV19 to TRBJ1-2; TRBD1 aligns across 8 bases. The CDR3 has 15 amino acids. Germline V gene sequence: CDR1 LNHDA, CDR2 SQIVND (reference sequence). V gave up 6 bases and J gave up 0 bases; unmatched junction bases: 6. The CDR3 protein is CASSSAGGANYGYTF. The CDR3 nucleotides are TGTGCCAGTAGCTCCGCAGGGGGCGCTAACTATGGCTACACCTTC.

The chain links TRBV25-1 to TRBJ1-4; D gene ambiguous. Trimming took off 3 bases at V and 4 bases at J, with 9 bases between the two ends. CDR1 is MGHDK, CDR2 SYGVNS, per germline. The CDR3 consists of 14 residues. CDR3 loop: CASSDPDGNEKLFF. In DNA, the CDR3 is TGTGCCAGCAGTGACCCGGACGGTAATGAAAAACTGTTTTTT.

V and J are TRBV20-1 and TRBJ1-2, with a possible D match to TRBD1 (5 bases). Trimming cost V 4 bases and J 2 bases, with 5 bases left between them. Germline CDR1 is DFQATT and CDR2 is SNEGSKA (reference sequence). This CDR3 has 11 amino acids. CDR3 in amino acids: CSATGNYGYTF. The CDR3 nucleotides are TGCAGTGCTACAGGGAACTATGGCTACACCTTC.

This chain links TRBV6-5 with TRBJ2-1; a possible D gene is TRBD1 (5 bases). Per germline, CDR1 MNHEY and CDR2 SVGAGI. Trimming cost V 7 bases and J 14 bases, with 15 bases left between them. The CDR3 is 11 amino acids. The CDR3 DNA sequence: TGTGCCAGCACCAAACTGGGGCTTGAGTTCTTC. Protein product: CASTKLGLEFF.

This chain connects TRBV19 to TRBJ1-2, with D unresolved. Deletions cut 1 base from V and 2 bases from J, with 20 bases between. Germline V gene data show CDR1 as LNHDA and CDR2 as SQIVND (reference sequence). The length of the CDR3 is 18 residues. CDR3 amino acids: CASSIGFGSTVLNYGYTF. The DNA for the CDR3 is TGTGCCAGTAGTATAGGGTTCGGGTCCACCGTCTTAAACTATGGCTACACCTTC.

The rearrangement links TRBV11-2 to TRBJ2-5, with 10 bases fitting TRBD2. The V segment lost 2 bases and the J segment 5 bases; nucleotides outside the gene matches: 17. Per germline, CDR1 SGHAT and CDR2 FQNNGV. This CDR3 is built from 19 residues. CDR3 sequence: CASSLRARIAGGPGETQYF. In nucleotides, the CDR3 is TGTGCCAGCAGCTTAAGGGCACGGATAGCGGGGGGCCCGGGGGAGACCCAGTACTTC.

This clone was seen only once. This chain joins TRBV7-3 and TRBJ2-5, with 9 bases identical to TRBD2. V gave up 1 base and J gave up 2 bases; unmatched junction bases: 2. This CDR3 has 15 amino acids. Germline V gene data show CDR1 as SGHTA and CDR2 as FQGTGA. CDR3 nucleotide sequence: TGTGCCAGCAGCTTAAATGCGGGAGGGCAAGAGACCCAGTACTTC. It encodes CASSLNAGGQETQYF.

The sample holds a few counts of this clone. The chain combines TRBV9 with TRBJ2-7; 10 bases are shared with TRBD2. Trimming took 1 base from V and 3 from J; bases not matched to a gene: 1. Germline assignment: CDR1 SGDLS and CDR2 YYNGEE. The CDR3 is made up of 14 amino acids. In nucleotides, the CDR3 is TGTGCCAGCAGCGTAACTAGCGGGAACTACGAGCAGTACTTC. It codes for CASSVTSGNYEQYF.

On this clone itself: An end of the junction differs from the germline gene, which may be a read error. Other DNA sequences in the same sample also yield this CDR3. The genes are TRBV5-1 and TRBJ2-3; 7 bases are shared with TRBD2. The CDR3 covers 14 residues. Germline CDR1 and CDR2: SGHRS and YFSETQ. The CDR3, as DNA: TGTGCCAGCAGCCTCGCGGGGGGCACAGATACGCAGTATTTT. Translating it yields CASSLAGGTDTQYF. The full variable domain, with the rest looked up from reference TRBV5-1 and TRBJ2-3, is KAGVTQTPRYLIKTRGQQVTLSCSPISGHRSVSWYQQTPGQGLQFLFEYFSETQRNKGNFPGRFSGRQFSNSRSEMNVSTLELGDSALYLCASSLAGGTDTQYFGPGTRLTVL.

This clone came up many times. V gene TRBV7-8 combines with J gene TRBJ2-7; the D gene is possibly TRBD1 (5 bases). The CDR3 sequence is 15 residues long. Trimming left V 5 bases short and J 0 bases short, with 14 bases between. Germline V gene sequence: CDR1 SGHVS, CDR2 FQNEAQ. The chain's CDR3 is CASSPNLGHSYEQYF. The DNA for the CDR3 is TGTGCCAGCAGCCCAAACCTAGGACACTCCTACGAGCAGTACTTC.

This sequence joins TRBV12-5 and TRBJ1-1; no clear D gene. The CDR3 spans 13 residues. Trimming removed 2 bases at V and 5 bases at J, with 9 bases between. Germline values: CDR1 LGHNT, CDR2 FRNRAP. CDR3 DNA sequence: TGTGCTAGTGGTTTGTTAGGAACGACTGAAGCTTTCTTT. Translating it yields CASGLLGTTEAFF.

The chain joins TRBV2 to TRBJ1-6; TRBD1 might be the D (5 bases). The V end was cut by 5 bases, the J end by 14 bases, with 16 bases between. The germline gives CDR1 SNHLY, CDR2 FYNNEI. The CDR3 runs to 13 residues. CDR3 residues: CASSPSPRGTLHF. The CDR3 coding sequence is TGTGCCAGCAGTCCAAGTCCTCGGGGGACCCTCCACTTT. Supplemented by reference TRBV2 and TRBJ1-6, the full variable domain reads EPEVTQTPSHQVTQMGQEVILRCVPISNHLYFYWYRQILGQKVEFLVSFYNNEISEKSEIFDDQFSVERPDGSNFTLKIRSTKLEDSAMYFCASSPSPRGTLHFGNGTRLTVT.

The V and J genes are TRBV5-1 and TRBJ2-3; D may correspond to TRBD1 or TRBD2 (5 bases each). Germline V gene lookup returns CDR1 SGHRS and CDR2 YFSETQ. The V and J ends lost 6 bases and 2 bases respectively, with 13 bases between them. The CDR3 is 14 residues long. The CDR3 DNA is TGCGCCAGCAAATTGGGGGAGTCCACAGATACGCAGTATTTT. Protein: CASKLGESTDTQYF. The variable domain in full, with the rest retrieved from reference TRBV5-1 and TRBJ2-3, is KAGVTQTPRYLIKTRGQQVTLSCSPISGHRSVSWYQQTPGQGLQFLFEYFSETQRNKGNFPGRFSGRQFSNSRSEMNVSTLELGDSALYLCASKLGESTDTQYFGPGTRLTVL.